This is a list of T cell receptor beta chains from one sample in a study of T cells in Graves' hyperthyroidism and ophthalmopathy. TCRdb redid the calling of the multiplex PCR reads with MiXCR, one entry per CDR3 protein. The data show 450,000 to 700,000 distinct CDR3 sequences, under 60% seen once. Sequencing was done on a sample of peripheral blood or thyroid tissue (not recorded which). All receptors derive from an adult woman with Graves' disease, either hyperthyroidism or ophthalmopathy (not recorded which). Each CDR3 is given with its conserved first and last residue. Fields, in order: V gene, D gene, clone size, J gene, CDR3 DNA, CDR3 protein. A D gene is named only where the DNA matches it firmly. Not every row has a clone size; where given, it reads once, few, many or a size class.

>TRBV30|NA|NA|TRBJ1-2
TGTGCCTGGGGTTCGGGATTCTATGGCTACACCTTC
CAWGSGFYGYTF
>TRBV4-1|NA|many|TRBJ2-7
TGCGCCAGCAGCCAAGCCGGGGGCTCCTTCCGCGAGCAGTACTTC
CASSQAGGSFREQYF
>TRBV19|NA|NA|TRBJ1-5
TGTGCCAGTAGTAGGGGGGGCCGTTTCCATCAGCCCCAGCATTTT
CASSRGGRFHQPQHF
>TRBV7-9|NA|NA|TRBJ1-6
TGTGCCAGCAGCTTAATAGGTTCACCCCTCCACTTT
CASSLIGSPLHF
>TRBV7-3|NA|many|TRBJ2-5
TGTGCCAGCAGCTCCACGAGGGAAGAGACCCAGTACTTC
CASSSTREETQYF
>TRBV7-2|NA|NA|TRBJ1-1
TGTGCCAGCAGCTTAGCACAGGGAATAGCTTTCTTT
CASSLAQGIAFF
>TRBV7-9|NA|many|TRBJ1-2
TGTGCCAGCAGCTTAGGGGGACGGAACTATGGCTACACCTTC
CASSLGGRNYGYTF
>TRBV25-1|NA|few|TRBJ2-3
TGTGCCAGCAGTGAATCCTACACGACAGATACGCAGTATTTT
CASSESYTTDTQYF
>TRBV7-9|NA|NA|TRBJ2-1
TGTGCCGGCAGCTTCGAACTTCATGGGCAGTTCTTC
CAGSFELHGQFF
>TRBV7-3|NA|many|TRBJ2-2
TGTGCCAGCAGCCCACAGTCGGGGACCGGGGAGCTGTTTTTT
CASSPQSGTGELFF
>TRBV20-1|TRBD2|many|TRBJ2-7
TGCAGTGCTAGAGGACTAGCCCCCTGGGAGCAGTACTTC
CSARGLAPWEQYF
>TRBV29-1|TRBD1|NA|TRBJ1-2
TGCAGCGTTGGGGACCGGGACAGGGATTTCGGTGGCTACACCTTC
CSVGDRDRDFGGYTF
>TRBV15|NA|NA|TRBJ2-6
TGTGCCACCAGATGGGGCGCGCACACTGAAGCTTTC
CATRWGAHTEAF
>TRBV10-3|TRBD1|NA|TRBJ1-3
TGTGCCATCAGTAGACAGGGAGAAGCGTCTGGAAACACCATATATTTT
CAISRQGEASGNTIYF
>TRBV5-1|TRBD2|NA|TRBJ2-2
TGCGCCAGCAGCATCTCGGGTAGCGGGAGTACTAGCGGGGAGCTGTTTTTT
CASSISGSGSTSGELFF
>TRBV6-2/TRBV6-3|TRBD1|NA|TRBJ1-5
TGTGCCAGCAGTTACTCGATATCAGCCTTCCGCGGACAGGGGGCTAACAATCAGCCCCAGCATTTT
CASSYSISAFRGQGANNQPQHF
>TRBV9|TRBD2|many|TRBJ2-7
TGTGCCAGCAGCGTAGGGGAGGGACCTGAGTACGAGCAGTACTTC
CASSVGEGPEYEQYF
>TRBV29-1|NA|few|TRBJ1-4
TGCAGCGTTTCCCGCGCCGCAACTAATGAAAAACTGTTTTTT
CSVSRAATNEKLFF
>TRBV20-1|TRBD1|many|TRBJ1-2
TGCAGTGCCCCTGGACAGGGGAACTATGGCTACACCTTC
CSAPGQGNYGYTF
>TRBV20-1|TRBD1|NA|TRBJ1-4
TGCAGTGCTAGAGATGTGGGGACAGGTTCTAATGAAAAACTGTTTTTT
CSARDVGTGSNEKLFF
>TRBV4-1|NA|NA|TRBJ1-1
TGCGCCAGCAGCCAAGTCCCAGGGAAGAACACTGAAGCTTTCTTT
CASSQVPGKNTEAFF
>TRBV18|TRBD2|once|TRBJ2-2
TGTGCCAGCTCACCAGTGCAGGGAGGGACCGGGGAGCTGTTTTTT
CASSPVQGGTGELFF
>TRBV20-1|TRBD2|NA|TRBJ2-5
TGCAGTGCTAGAGGTGGGCTAGCGGGGATGATGGAGACCCAGTACTTC
CSARGGLAGMMETQYF
>TRBV5-1|NA|many|TRBJ2-7
TGCGCCAGCAGCTTGGTCGGTCAGTCCTCCTACGAGCAGTACTTC
CASSLVGQSSYEQYF
>TRBV29-1|NA|few|TRBJ2-2
TGCAGCGTTGTGGGTCGGCAGGGGCTTTCGGGGGAGCTGTTTTTT
CSVVGRQGLSGELFF
>TRBV25-1|TRBD1|NA|TRBJ1-1
TGTGCCCACCAGGGGGACCGGGGCACTGAAGCTTTCTTT
CAHQGDRGTEAFF
>TRBV19|NA|NA|TRBJ2-5
TGTGCCAGCAGTTACTCGCGGATCCAGTACTTC
CASSYSRIQYF
>TRBV10-1|NA|once|TRBJ2-5
TGCGCCAGCAGTGAAGGGTCGGTACGGGGGGAGACCCAGTACTTC
CASSEGSVRGETQYF
>TRBV14|NA|many|TRBJ2-7
TGTGCCAGCAGCCGAACGAAGACACCTTCCTACGAGCAGTACTTC
CASSRTKTPSYEQYF